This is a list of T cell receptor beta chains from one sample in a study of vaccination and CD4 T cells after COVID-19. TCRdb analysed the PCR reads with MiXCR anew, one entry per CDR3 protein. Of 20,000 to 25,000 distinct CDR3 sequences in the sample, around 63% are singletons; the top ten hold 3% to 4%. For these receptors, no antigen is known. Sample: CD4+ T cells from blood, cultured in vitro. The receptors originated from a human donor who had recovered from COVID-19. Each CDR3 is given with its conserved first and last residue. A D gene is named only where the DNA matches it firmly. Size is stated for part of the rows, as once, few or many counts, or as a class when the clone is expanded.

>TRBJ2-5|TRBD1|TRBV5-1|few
TGCGCCAGCAGCTCCGGGACAGGGCAAGAGACCCAGTACTTC
CASSSGTGQETQYF
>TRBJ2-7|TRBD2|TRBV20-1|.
TGCAGTGCTAGACGTAGCGGGAGAAGATCCGAGCAGTACTTC
CSARRSGRRSEQYF
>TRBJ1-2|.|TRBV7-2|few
TGTGCCAGCAGCTCAGGCCGCGGGGGCTACACCTTC
CASSSGRGGYTF
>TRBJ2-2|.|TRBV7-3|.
TGTGCCAGCAGGTCAACTAGGGCCATAGGCACCGGGGAGCTGTTTTTT
CASRSTRAIGTGELFF
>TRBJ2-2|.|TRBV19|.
TGTGTCAGTAATCCATCAGGGAGTACCGGGGAGCTGTTTTTT
CVSNPSGSTGELFF
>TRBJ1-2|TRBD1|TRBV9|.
TGTGCCAGCAGCGTATTGGGACAGGGGGCAGGCTACACCTTC
CASSVLGQGAGYTF
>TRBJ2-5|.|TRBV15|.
TGTGCCACCAGCAGAGATTTAAGGGTTATGGAGACCCAGTACTTC
CATSRDLRVMETQYF
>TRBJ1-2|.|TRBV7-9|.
TGTGCCAGCAGCTTAGGGCGGATAAACTATGGCTACACCTTC
CASSLGRINYGYTF
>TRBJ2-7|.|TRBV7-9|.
TGTGCCAGCAGCTTAGTTGGGACGGCCTCCTACGAGCAGTACTTC
CASSLVGTASYEQYF
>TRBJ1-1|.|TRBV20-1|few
TGCAGTGCTAGTATCGGAAAGGCTGAAGCTTTCTTT
CSASIGKAEAFF
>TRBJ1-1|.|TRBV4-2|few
TGTGCCAGCAGCCAAGTCGGAGGCACTGAAGCTTTCTTT
CASSQVGGTEAFF
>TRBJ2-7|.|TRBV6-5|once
TGTGCCAGCAGTTTCTTGGATGCGGGCGAGCAGTACTTC
CASSFLDAGEQYF
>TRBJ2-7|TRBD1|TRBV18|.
TGTGCCAGCTCACCACCCGGACAGGGTGGAAACCCTGACTTC
CASSPPGQGGNPDF
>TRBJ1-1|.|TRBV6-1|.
TGTGCCAGCAGCCAAAAAGCAGGGGACACTGAAGCTTTCTTT
CASSQKAGDTEAFF
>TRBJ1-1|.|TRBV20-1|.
TGCAGTGCTAGAGATTGGGTCCAGGGAGGGGTGGGGACTGAAGCTTTCTTT
CSARDWVQGGVGTEAFF
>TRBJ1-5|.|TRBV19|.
TGTGCCAGTAGTATGGGCGGGAGGAATCAGCCCCAGCATTTT
CASSMGGRNQPQHF
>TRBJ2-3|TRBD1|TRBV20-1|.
TGCAGTGCTAGACCATTTGCGGACAGGGGCCATACGCAGTATTTT
CSARPFADRGHTQYF
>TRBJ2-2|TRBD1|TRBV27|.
TGTGCCAGCAGTTTAGGGGACAGGGATTCCGGGGAGCTGTTTTTT
CASSLGDRDSGELFF
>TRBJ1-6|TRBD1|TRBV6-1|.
TGTGCCAGCAGTCGACAGGGCCAGTCACCCCTCCACTTT
CASSRQGQSPLHF
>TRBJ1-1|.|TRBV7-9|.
TGTGCCAGCAGCCCACAGGGACCCACTGAAGCTTTCTTT
CASSPQGPTEAFF
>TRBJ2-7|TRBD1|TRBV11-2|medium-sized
TGTGCCAGCAGCACACACAGGGGGCGGGCCTCCTACGAGCAGTACTTC
CASSTHRGRASYEQYF
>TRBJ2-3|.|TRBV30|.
TGTGCCTGGAGTACCGGGGAAGATACGCAGTATTTT
CAWSTGEDTQYF
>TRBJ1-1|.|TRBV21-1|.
TGTGCCAGCAGCAAAGGTCGGGGAATGAACACTGAAGCTTTCTTT
CASSKGRGMNTEAFF
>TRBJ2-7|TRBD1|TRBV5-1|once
TGCGCCAGCAGCTCGAAAATGACAGGGGCCGAGCAGTACTTC
CASSSKMTGAEQYF
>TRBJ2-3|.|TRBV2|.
TGTGCCAGCGAGGAGGCTCGCACAGATACGCAGTATTTT
CASEEARTDTQYF
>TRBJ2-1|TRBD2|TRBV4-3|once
TGCGCCAGCAGCCGGAGCAGCGGGGCCTACAATGAGCAGTTCTTC
CASSRSSGAYNEQFF
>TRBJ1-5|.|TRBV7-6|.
TGTGCCAGCAGCTTAGCGGCGAAGCAGCCCCAGCATTTT
CASSLAAKQPQHF
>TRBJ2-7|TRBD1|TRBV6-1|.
TGTGCCAGCAGTGGCGACAGGGGAACCTACGAGCAGTACTTC
CASSGDRGTYEQYF
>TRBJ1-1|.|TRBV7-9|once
TGTGCCAGCAGCTCACGAACGGGGGCTTTTACCGTGGCTTTCTTT
CASSSRTGAFTVAFF
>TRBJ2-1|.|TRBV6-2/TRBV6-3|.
TGTGCCAGCAGTTACATGAGGGGACATGAGCAGTTCTTC
CASSYMRGHEQFF
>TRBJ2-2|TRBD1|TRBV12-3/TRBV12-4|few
TGTGCCAGCAGTCGTGGGACAGACCTCACCGGGGAGCTGTTTTTT
CASSRGTDLTGELFF
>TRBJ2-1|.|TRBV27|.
TGTGCCAGCAGTTTAGAGGGAGGCCCCTACAATGAGCAGTTCTTC
CASSLEGGPYNEQFF
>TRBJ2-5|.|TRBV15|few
TGTGCCACCAGCAGGGGCCCTGCGGGACAAGAGACCCAGTACTTC
CATSRGPAGQETQYF
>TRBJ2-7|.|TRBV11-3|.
TGTGCCAGCAGCCTGATGGGGAGACACGAGCAGTACTTC
CASSLMGRHEQYF
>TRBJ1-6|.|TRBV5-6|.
TGTGCCAGCAGCTGGGGGGCAGGGGAAGGTTCACCCCTCCACTTT
CASSWGAGEGSPLHF
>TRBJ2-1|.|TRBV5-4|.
TGTGCCAGCAGCTTGTTCCGGGGTGAGCAGTTCTTC
CASSLFRGEQFF
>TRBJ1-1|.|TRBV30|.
TGTGCCTGGAGTGTAAGCCCTGAAGCTTTCTTT
CAWSVSPEAFF
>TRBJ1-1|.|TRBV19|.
TGTGCCAGTAGTATAACGGCGGGCACTGAAGCTTTCTTT
CASSITAGTEAFF
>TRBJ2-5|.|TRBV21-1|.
TGTGCCAGCAGCAACCCTCCGGACAGCCCAGAGACCCAGTACTTC
CASSNPPDSPETQYF
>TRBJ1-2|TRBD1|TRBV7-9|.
TGTGCCAGCAGCCAAAACCAGGGGGCGTCTAACTATGGCTATACCTTC
CASSQNQGASNYGYTF
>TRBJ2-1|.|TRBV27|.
TGTGCCAGCAGCAAGGGTGGGGATAGGACATACAATGAGCAGTTCTTC
CASSKGGDRTYNEQFF
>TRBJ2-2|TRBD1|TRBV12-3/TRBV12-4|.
TGTGCCAGCACCCCGGGACAGGGGTACACCGGGGAGCTGTTTTTT
CASTPGQGYTGELFF
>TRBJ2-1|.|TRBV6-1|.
TGTGCCAGCATGAGGGCAGGCTACAATGAGCAGTTCTTC
CASMRAGYNEQFF
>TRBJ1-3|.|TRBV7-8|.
TGTGCCAGCAGCTTAGGGGGGGGTAGTGGAAACACCATATATTTT
CASSLGGGSGNTIYF
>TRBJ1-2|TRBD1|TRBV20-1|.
TGCAGTGCTAGACTAAGGCCTAGGACAGGGGCCAACTATGGCTACACCTTC
CSARLRPRTGANYGYTF
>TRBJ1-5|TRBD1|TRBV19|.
TGTGCCAGTAGAGGCAGGGGGCTTTATCAGCCCCAGCATTTT
CASRGRGLYQPQHF
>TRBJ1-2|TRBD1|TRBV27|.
TGTGCCAGTAGGACAGGTCCAACCTATGGCTACACCTTC
CASRTGPTYGYTF
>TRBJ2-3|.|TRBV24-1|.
TGTGCCACCAGTGATTCGCCTCCGGGACCAAGGGACCAGTATTTT
CATSDSPPGPRDQYF
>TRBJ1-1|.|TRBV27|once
TGTGCCAGCAGTTTAAATCCAGGGTACACTGAAGCTTTCTTT
CASSLNPGYTEAFF
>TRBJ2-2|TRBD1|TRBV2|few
TGTGCCAGTTACCGGGACAGTAACACCGGGGAGCTGTTTTTT
CASYRDSNTGELFF
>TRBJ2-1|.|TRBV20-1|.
TGCAGTGCCGGGACGGGGGCCTACAATGAGCAGTTCTTC
CSAGTGAYNEQFF
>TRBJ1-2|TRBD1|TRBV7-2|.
TGTGCCAGCAGCTTAGAGGGACAGCTCTATGGCTACACCTTC
CASSLEGQLYGYTF
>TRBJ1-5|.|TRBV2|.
TGTGCCAGCAGCCGGGGAAGCAATCAGCCCCAGCATTTT
CASSRGSNQPQHF
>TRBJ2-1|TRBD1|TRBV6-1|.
TGTGCCAGCAAACTGCACAGGGGCCTAGGCAATGAGCAGTTCTTC
CASKLHRGLGNEQFF
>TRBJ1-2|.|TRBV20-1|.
TGCAGTGCACCCCTTACAGAGACTAACTATGGCTACACCTTC
CSAPLTETNYGYTF
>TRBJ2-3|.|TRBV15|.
TGTGCCACCAGCAGAGACAGTCCCCTAGGTGCAGATACGCAGTATTTT
CATSRDSPLGADTQYF
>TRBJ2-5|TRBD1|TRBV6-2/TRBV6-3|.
TGTGCCAGCAGAGGGACAGGGGAGGAGACCCAGTACTTC
CASRGTGEETQYF
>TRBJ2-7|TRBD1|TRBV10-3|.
TGTGCCATCAGTGACCGGGACAGGGGATCCTACGAGCAGTACTTC
CAISDRDRGSYEQYF